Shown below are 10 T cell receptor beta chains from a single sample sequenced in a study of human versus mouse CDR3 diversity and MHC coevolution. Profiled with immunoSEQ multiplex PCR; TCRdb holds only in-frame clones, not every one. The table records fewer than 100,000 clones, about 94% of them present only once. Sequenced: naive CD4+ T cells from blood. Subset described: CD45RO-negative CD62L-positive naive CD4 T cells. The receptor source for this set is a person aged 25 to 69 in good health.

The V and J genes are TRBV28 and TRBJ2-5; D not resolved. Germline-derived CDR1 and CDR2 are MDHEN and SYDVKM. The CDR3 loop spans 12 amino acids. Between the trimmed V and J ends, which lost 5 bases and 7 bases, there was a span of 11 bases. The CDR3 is CASSLFPWTQYF. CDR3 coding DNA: TGTGCCAGCAGTCTATTCCCGTGGACCCAGTACTTC.

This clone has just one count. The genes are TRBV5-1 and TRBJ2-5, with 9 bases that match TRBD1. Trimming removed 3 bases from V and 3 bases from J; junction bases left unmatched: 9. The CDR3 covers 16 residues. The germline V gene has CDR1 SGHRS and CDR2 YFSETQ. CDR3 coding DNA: TGCGCCAGCAGCTCAGTTGGGACAGGGTGGGAAGAGACCCAGTACTTC. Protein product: CASSSVGTGWEETQYF.

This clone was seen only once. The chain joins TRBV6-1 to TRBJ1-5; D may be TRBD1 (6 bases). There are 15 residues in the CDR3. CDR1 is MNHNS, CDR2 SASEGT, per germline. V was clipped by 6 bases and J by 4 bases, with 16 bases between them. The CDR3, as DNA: TGTGCCAGCAGGGGCCTGTCGGGACAAAATCAGCCCCAGCATTTT. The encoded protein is CASRGLSGQNQPQHF.

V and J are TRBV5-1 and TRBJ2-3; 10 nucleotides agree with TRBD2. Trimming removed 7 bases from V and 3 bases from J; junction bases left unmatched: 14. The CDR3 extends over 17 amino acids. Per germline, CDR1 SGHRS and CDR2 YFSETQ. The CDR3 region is CASSRAPGTSVTDTQYF. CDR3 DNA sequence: TGCGCCAGCTCCCGCGCCCCCGGGACTAGCGTAACAGATACGCAGTATTTT.

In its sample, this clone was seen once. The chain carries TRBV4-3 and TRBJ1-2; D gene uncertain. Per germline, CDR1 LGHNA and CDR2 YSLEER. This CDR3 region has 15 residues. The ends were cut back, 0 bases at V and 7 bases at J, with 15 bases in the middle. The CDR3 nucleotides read TGCGCCAGCAGCCAAGATCGAACAAGTTTCTCTGGCTACACCTTC. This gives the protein CASSQDRTSFSGYTF.

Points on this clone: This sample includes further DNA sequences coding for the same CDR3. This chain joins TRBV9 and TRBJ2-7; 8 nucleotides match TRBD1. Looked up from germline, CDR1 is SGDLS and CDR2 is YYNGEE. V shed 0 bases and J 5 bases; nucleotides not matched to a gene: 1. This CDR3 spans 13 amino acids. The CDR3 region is CASSVGQGNEQYF. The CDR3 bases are TGTGCCAGCAGCGTAGGACAGGGGAACGAGCAGTACTTC.

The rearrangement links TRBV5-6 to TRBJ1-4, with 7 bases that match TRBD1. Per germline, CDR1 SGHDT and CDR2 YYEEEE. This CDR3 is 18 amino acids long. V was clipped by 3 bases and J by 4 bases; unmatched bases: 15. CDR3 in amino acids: CASSSSLVGQSINEKLFF. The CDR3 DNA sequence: TGTGCCAGCAGCTCGTCCCTGGTGGGACAGAGTATTAATGAAAAACTGTTTTTT.

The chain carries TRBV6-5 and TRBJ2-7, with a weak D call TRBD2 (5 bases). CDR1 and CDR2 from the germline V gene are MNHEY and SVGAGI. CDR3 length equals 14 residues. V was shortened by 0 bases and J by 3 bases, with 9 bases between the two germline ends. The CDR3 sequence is CASSYSRGDYEQYF. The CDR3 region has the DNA TGTGCCAGCAGTTACTCACGGGGAGACTACGAGCAGTACTTC.

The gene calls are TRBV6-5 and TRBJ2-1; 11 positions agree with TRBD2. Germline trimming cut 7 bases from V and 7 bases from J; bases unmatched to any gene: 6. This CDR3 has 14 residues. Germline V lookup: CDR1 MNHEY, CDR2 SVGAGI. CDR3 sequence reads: CASTPTSGTNEQFF. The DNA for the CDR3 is TGTGCCAGCACCCCGACTAGCGGGACTAATGAGCAGTTCTTC.

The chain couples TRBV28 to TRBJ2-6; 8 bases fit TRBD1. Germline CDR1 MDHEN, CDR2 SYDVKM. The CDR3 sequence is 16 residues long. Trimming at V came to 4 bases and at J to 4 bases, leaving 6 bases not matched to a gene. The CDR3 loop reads CASSSAQGAGANVLTF. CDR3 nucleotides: TGTGCCAGCAGTTCAGCGCAGGGGGCCGGGGCCAACGTCCTGACTTTC.